This passage covers 26 T cell receptor beta chains from one sample sequenced in a study of blood T cell repertoires in COVID-19. Measured with immunoSEQ multiplex PCR; TCRdb has only the in-frame clones, and not every one. The table lists approximately 220,000 clones, about 80% of them singletons. The material sequenced was PBMCs or T cells enriched from blood (not recorded which). These receptors were collected from a woman aged 45-59 years who had been exposed to COVID-19.

V usage is TRBV19 and J usage is TRBJ1-1, with 9 bases lining up with TRBD1. Germline V gene data show CDR1 as LNHDA and CDR2 as SQIVND (reference sequence). This CDR3 comprises 16 residues. The junction had 12 bases not matched to a gene; V was cut back by 6 bases and J by 4 bases. The DNA for the CDR3 is TGTGCCAGTAGAAATGTACCGGGACAGGGTACCACTGAAGCTTTCTTT. This gives the protein CASRNVPGQGTTEAFF.

About this clone itself: One end of the junction varies from germline; a read error may be responsible. The chain employs TRBV18 and TRBJ2-2; D is possibly TRBD1 (6 bases). Germline V gene lookup returns CDR1 KGHSH and CDR2 LQKENI. The CDR3 spans 15 residues. Here the CDR3 DNA reads TGTGCCAGCACACCTACCGGGACACTGACCGGGGAGCTGTTTTTT. It codes for CASTPTGTLTGELFF.

The chain couples TRBV2 to TRBJ2-2, with 7 bases lining up with TRBD1. V lost 4 bases and J lost 7; bases outside the gene matches: 12. The CDR3 loop spans 16 amino acids. Germline V gene lookup returns CDR1 SNHLY and CDR2 FYNNEI. The chain's CDR3 is CASSVEGARRIGELFF. Here the CDR3 DNA reads TGTGCCAGCAGTGTTGAGGGGGCTCGGAGGATCGGGGAGCTGTTTTTT.

The chain links TRBV28 to TRBJ1-4; no clear D gene. This CDR3 is built from 14 residues. The V end was cut by 10 bases, the J end by 0 bases, with 12 bases between. Germline loops: CDR1 MDHEN, CDR2 SYDVKM. In nucleotides, the CDR3 is TGTGCCACCGCGGGGTTAGCAACTAATGAAAAACTGTTTTTT. This encodes CATAGLATNEKLFF.

This chain links TRBV6-5 with TRBJ1-1; unclear D gene. Deletions cut 8 bases from V and 5 bases from J, with 15 bases between. Germline V gene lookup returns CDR1 MNHEY and CDR2 SVGAGI. The CDR3 extends over 13 amino acids. Here the CDR3 DNA reads TGTGCCAGCCAGAGTCGATGGAGGACTGAAGCTTTCTTT. It encodes CASQSRWRTEAFF.

V gene TRBV20-1 combines with J gene TRBJ2-1; D unresolved. There are 11 residues in the CDR3. In germline, CDR1 is DFQATT, CDR2 SNEGSKA (reference sequence). Trimming took 5 bases from V and 3 from J, leaving 5 bases between them. The CDR3: CSALNYNEQFF. CDR3 nucleotides: TGCAGTGCTCTTAACTACAATGAGCAGTTCTTC.

The rearrangement links TRBV6-2 or TRBV6-3 to TRBJ1-6; D uncertain. The CDR3 has 14 amino acids. Trimming removed 6 bases from V and 0 bases from J, with 6 bases in between. From germline, CDR1 is MNHEY and CDR2 SVGEGT. In DNA, the CDR3 is TGTGCCAGCAGCGCCAGCTCCTATAATTCACCCCTCCACTTT. As protein: CASSASSYNSPLHF.

The chain links TRBV9 to TRBJ1-2; TRBD1 might be the D (6 bases). The CDR3 consists of 15 residues. V was shortened by 4 bases and J by 2 bases, with 15 bases between the two germline ends. Germline CDR1 reads SGDLS; CDR2 reads YYNGEE. This CDR3 reads CASSLTWTDNYGYTF. The CDR3 nucleotides are TGTGCCAGCAGCTTGACATGGACAGACAACTATGGCTACACCTTC.

This chain links TRBV10-1 with TRBJ1-1; D remains ambiguous. CDR1 is WNHNN and CDR2 is SYGVQD in the germline V gene (reference sequence). V lost 0 bases and J lost 5, with 13 bases in between. The CDR3 consists of 15 residues. DNA for the CDR3: TGCGCCAGCAGTGAGTCGTCGTGGAGGGAGACTGAAGCTTTCTTT. This encodes CASSESSWRETEAFF.

This chain joins TRBV4-1 and TRBJ2-7, with a weak D call TRBD2 (6 bases). Trimming left V 1 base short and J 0 bases short, with 7 bases between. Germline V gene lookup returns CDR1 MGHRA and CDR2 YSYEKL. The CDR3 sequence is 14 residues long. For the CDR3, the DNA is TGCGCCAGCAGCCAAGTGGAGGGCTCCTACGAGCAGTACTTC. Its translation is CASSQVEGSYEQYF.

The chain employs TRBV19 and TRBJ1-2; the D is unclear. Germline V lookup: CDR1 LNHDA, CDR2 SQIVND (reference sequence). The germline V and J ends were trimmed by 3 bases and 2 bases, with 10 bases remaining between them. The CDR3 is 14 amino acids. CDR3 nucleotides: TGTGCCAGTAGTATTATAGGCGGCAACTATGGCTACACCTTC. Translated: CASSIIGGNYGYTF.

The chain carries TRBV19 and TRBJ2-7, with 9 bases fitting TRBD1. This CDR3 has 17 residues. CDR1 is LNHDA, CDR2 SQIVND, per germline (reference sequence). The ends lost 0 bases at V and 4 bases at J; junction bases unmatched: 10. CDR3 nucleotide sequence: TGTGCCAGTAGTATAGACCGATGGGGACAGGGCGGATACGAGCAGTACTTC. This encodes CASSIDRWGQGGYEQYF.

The rearrangement uses TRBV28 and TRBJ1-5, with unresolved D. CDR3 length: 13 amino acids. Germline CDR1 is MDHEN and CDR2 is SYDVKM. The V end lost 2 bases, the J end lost 4 bases, and 6 bases lay between the germline ends. CDR3 region: CASSLQQNQPQHF. DNA for the CDR3: TGTGCCAGCAGTTTACAACAGAATCAGCCCCAGCATTTT.

The chain links TRBV5-6 to TRBJ2-1; D is unresolved. Per the germline V gene, CDR1 is SGHDT and CDR2 is YYEEEE. The length of the CDR3 is 15 residues. With 0 bases removed from V and 0 bases from J, the gap between germline ends came to 7 bases. CDR3 amino acids: CASSLGPSSYNEQFF. The CDR3 DNA reads TGTGCCAGCAGCTTGGGGCCAAGCTCCTACAATGAGCAGTTCTTC. The full variable domain, its missing parts supplied by reference TRBV5-6 and TRBJ2-1, is DAGVTQSPTHLIKTRGQQVTLRCSPKSGHDTVSWYQQALGQGPQFIFQYYEEEERQRGNFPDRFSGHQFPNYSSELNVNALLLGDSALYLCASSLGPSSYNEQFFGPGTRLTVL.

The chain has TRBV4-1 and TRBJ2-3, with TRBD2 matching over 13 bases. Germline CDR1 MGHRA, CDR2 YSYEKL. V gave up 0 bases and J gave up 6 bases; unmatched junction bases: 6. The CDR3 length is 17 residues. The CDR3 loop reads CASSQDQGLAGRDTQYF. The CDR3 coding sequence is TGCGCCAGCAGCCAAGATCAGGGACTAGCGGGGAGGGATACGCAGTATTTT.

This rearrangement joins TRBV9 to TRBJ2-1; 9 bases are shared with TRBD2. With V trimmed by 5 bases and J by 2 bases, 5 bases remained unmatched. This CDR3 region has 15 residues. The germline V gene has CDR1 SGDLS and CDR2 YYNGEE. CDR3 sequence reads: CASSVGLATYNEQFF. The DNA of the CDR3 is TGTGCCAGCAGTGTCGGACTAGCGACCTACAATGAGCAGTTCTTC.

This rearrangement joins TRBV7-6 to TRBJ2-5; a weak D match, TRBD2 (5 bases). Per the germline V gene, CDR1 is SGHVS and CDR2 is FNYEAQ. Deletions cut 5 bases from V and 9 bases from J, with 22 bases between. This CDR3 region has 15 residues. Here the CDR3 reads CASSPSGRPSYPQYF. The DNA for the CDR3 is TGTGCCAGCAGCCCCAGCGGCCGGCCCTCGTACCCCCAGTACTTC.

The J gene is TRBJ1-5, the V gene TRBV6-6; D is undetermined. The V gene lost 7 bases and the J gene lost 1 base, with 8 bases spanning the gap. CDR3 length: 13 residues. The germline V gene encodes CDR1 MNHNY and CDR2 SVGAGI (reference sequence). The CDR3 bases are TGTGCCAGCACTCAGGCGAGCAATCAGCCCCAGCATTTT. Translated: CASTQASNQPQHF.

This chain connects TRBV28 to TRBJ2-3; D might be TRBD1 (6 bases). Trimming took 2 bases from V and 2 from J, leaving 17 bases between them. Germline CDR1 and CDR2: MDHEN and SYDVKM. The CDR3 totals 17 residues. The CDR3 sequence is CASSLLAGQLNTDTQYF. For the CDR3, the DNA is TGTGCCAGCAGTTTACTGGCAGGACAGCTTAACACAGATACGCAGTATTTT.

The J gene is TRBJ1-1, the V gene TRBV19; 10 nucleotides line up with TRBD1. This CDR3 spans 16 amino acids. CDR1 and CDR2 from the germline V gene are LNHDA and SQIVND (reference sequence). With V trimmed by 5 bases and J by 11 bases, 17 bases remained unmatched. The CDR3 DNA reads TGTGCCAGTAGTCCTGAAGCCGGGACAGGGGATCTGGGGGCTTTCTTT. Translation gives CASSPEAGTGDLGAFF.

The DNA for the CDR3 is TGTGCCAGTAGTATTGGTACAGGGATGAACACTGAAGCTTTCTTT. Translation gives CASSIGTGMNTEAFF. V and J are TRBV19 and TRBJ1-1; possibly TRBD1 for D (6 bases). Trimming removed 3 bases at V and 0 bases at J, with 11 bases between. CDR1 is LNHDA, CDR2 SQIVND, per germline (reference sequence). This CDR3 region has 15 residues. Full variable domain (missing parts from reference TRBV19 and TRBJ1-1): DGGITQSPKYLFRKEGQNVTLSCEQNLNHDAMYWYRQDPGQGLRLIYYSQIVNDFQKGDIAEGYSVSREKKESFPLTVTSAQKNPTAFYLCASSIGTGMNTEAFFGQGTRLTVV.

V and J are TRBV19 and TRBJ2-3, with TRBD2 matching over 7 bases. The CDR3 length is 12 residues. V dropped 10 bases and J dropped 4; count of bases not matched to a gene: 5. Germline CDR1 reads LNHDA; CDR2 reads SQIVND (reference sequence). This CDR3 reads CATQRGPDTQYF. DNA for the CDR3: TGTGCCACCCAGCGGGGCCCAGATACGCAGTATTTT. Using reference TRBV19 and TRBJ2-3 for the parts outside the CDR3, the full variable domain is DGGITQSPKYLFRKEGQNVTLSCEQNLNHDAMYWYRQDPGQGLRLIYYSQIVNDFQKGDIAEGYSVSREKKESFPLTVTSAQKNPTAFYLCATQRGPDTQYFGPGTRLTVL.

The chain uses TRBV10-2 and TRBJ2-1; D remains ambiguous. Germline V lookup: CDR1 WSHSY, CDR2 SAAADI. This CDR3 region has 13 residues. Deletions cut 0 bases from V and 13 bases from J, with 13 bases between. This CDR3 reads CASSESTRGSQFF. The CDR3 DNA reads as TGCGCCAGCAGTGAGTCGACCCGAGGTTCACAGTTCTTC.

The CDR3: CASSQGGINYGYTF. In DNA form, the CDR3 reads TGTGCCAGCAGTCAAGGAGGCATTAACTATGGCTACACCTTC. V is TRBV28 and J is TRBJ1-2; D is undetermined. Germline values: CDR1 MDHEN, CDR2 SYDVKM. The CDR3 totals 14 residues. V lost 5 bases and J 1 base, leaving 11 bases between the germline ends.

The chain uses TRBV5-1 and TRBJ2-5, with D hard to call. The CDR3 is 12 residues long. CDR1 SGHRS and CDR2 YFSETQ come from the germline V gene. V lost 2 bases and J lost 5, with 7 bases in between. This chain's CDR3 is CASSFMEETQYF. As DNA, the CDR3 is TGCGCCAGCAGCTTCATGGAGGAGACCCAGTACTTC.

The rearrangement links TRBV20-1 to TRBJ1-4; 7 positions agree with TRBD1. This CDR3 has 13 residues. Trimming cost V 3 bases and J 8 bases; bases outside gene matches: 6. Germline assignment: CDR1 DFQATT and CDR2 SNEGSKA (reference sequence). The CDR3 DNA reads as TGCAGTGCTAGTAGCCAGGGGGGAGAAAAACTGTTTTTT. It specifies CSASSQGGEKLFF.